The 10 T cell receptor beta chains presented below share a single source sample, sequenced in a study of cytotoxic CD8 clonotypes in ibrutinib-treated CLL. Produced via immunoSEQ multiplex PCR; TCRdb's table is partial and in-frame only. This table has about 250,000 clones, about three quarters appearing once. Material: PBMCs, obtained after 24 months of ibrutinib treatment. These receptors were obtained from a human donor with chronic lymphocytic leukemia.

V is TRBV15 and J is TRBJ2-3; the match to TRBD2 covers 9 bases. Unmatched junction bases numbered 10, after V lost 3 bases and J lost 3 bases. The CDR3 is made up of 17 amino acids. CDR1 is LNHNV, CDR2 YYDKDF, per germline (reference sequence). CDR3 sequence reads: CATSSSGTSRRTDTQYF. The DNA of the CDR3 is TGTGCCACCAGCAGTTCCGGGACTAGCAGACGAACAGATACGCAGTATTTT.

This chain connects TRBV10-3 to TRBJ1-1; TRBD1 might be the D (5 bases). Trimming removed 10 bases at V and 1 base at J, with 10 bases between. The CDR3 is made up of 12 amino acids. Germline loops: CDR1 ENHRY, CDR2 SYGVKD. The CDR3 sequence is CATTGTNTEAFF. The CDR3 DNA is TGTGCCACCACGGGGACGAACACTGAAGCTTTCTTT.

This clone was seen a few times. This chain uses TRBV7-2 with TRBJ1-5, with D unclear. From germline, CDR1 is SGHTA and CDR2 FQGNSA. The CDR3 covers 13 residues. V lost 6 bases, J lost 9 bases, and 15 bases lay in between. The CDR3 bases are TGTGCCAGCAGTTTCGCCAGAGGTTGGCCCCAGCATTTT. This encodes CASSFARGWPQHF. Using reference TRBV7-2 and TRBJ1-5 for the parts outside the CDR3, the full variable domain is GAGVSQSPSNKVTEKGKDVELRCDPISGHTALYWYRQSLGQGLEFLIYFQGNSAPDKSGLPSDRFSAERTGGSVSTLTIQRTQQEDSAVYLCASSFARGWPQHFGDGTRLSIL.

The chain has TRBV25-1 and TRBJ1-2; maybe TRBD1 (5 bases). The CDR3 length is 15 residues. In germline, CDR1 is MGHDK, CDR2 SYGVNS. Trimming pared 4 bases from V and 8 bases from J, leaving 20 bases between. The CDR3 region is CASSVPNGRGEGYTF. CDR3 in DNA: TGTGCCAGCAGTGTCCCTAACGGAAGGGGAGAGGGCTACACCTTC.

The chain joins TRBV29-1 to TRBJ2-7, with 8 bases identical to TRBD1. V lost 6 bases to trimming and J lost 7 bases; unmatched junction nucleotides: 11. Germline CDR1 is SQVTM and CDR2 is ANQGSEA. The length of the CDR3 is 13 residues. The CDR3 DNA follows: TGCAGCGTCGTCCCGGGACAGGATCGGGAGCAGTACTTC. It codes for CSVVPGQDREQYF.

This sequence joins TRBV6-5 and TRBJ1-4; D not certain. This CDR3 has 15 residues. The ends were cut back, 7 bases at V and 8 bases at J, with 20 bases in the middle. Germline V gene lookup returns CDR1 MNHEY and CDR2 SVGAGI. The CDR3 nucleotides read TGTGCCAGCATTTCCCGGCCCGGGTTGGGAGAAAAACTGTTTTTT. It translates to CASISRPGLGEKLFF.

The rearrangement uses TRBV18 and TRBJ2-7; 8 nucleotides align to TRBD1. V shed 0 bases, J shed 2 bases, and the junction held 3 bases outside the gene matches. Germline V CDR1 and CDR2: KGHSH, LQKENI. This CDR3 contains 15 residues. DNA of the CDR3: TGTGCCAGCTCACCACCGGGACAGGCGACCTACGAGCAGTACTTC. This gives the protein CASSPPGQATYEQYF.

The chain employs TRBV11-3 and TRBJ2-5; no clear D. Per the germline V gene, CDR1 is SGHNT and CDR2 is YENEEA. The CDR3 runs 12 residues. V was trimmed by 4 bases and J by 7 bases, leaving 10 bases between them. CDR3 sequence (DNA): TGTGCCAGCAGCTCGGGTAGTACGACCCAGTACTTC. Translation gives CASSSGSTTQYF.

The chain couples TRBV27 to TRBJ2-7; tentative D call: TRBD1 (5 bases). Trimming took 5 bases from V and 4 from J, leaving 18 bases between them. Germline CDR1 MNHEY, CDR2 SMNVEV (reference sequence). The CDR3 is made up of 15 amino acids. The CDR3 region has the DNA TGTGCCAGCAGTCCGCAGACAGTCTTTGGGTACGAGCAGTACTTC. Protein: CASSPQTVFGYEQYF.

This sequence joins TRBV7-8 and TRBJ2-6, with D perhaps matching TRBD1 or TRBD2 (5 bases each). This CDR3 has 16 amino acids. Trimming cost V 5 bases and J 2 bases, with 13 bases left between them. In germline, CDR1 is SGHVS, CDR2 FQNEAQ. This chain's CDR3 is CASSTILGAGANVLTF. DNA of the CDR3: TGTGCCAGCAGCACGATTCTGGGGGCTGGGGCCAACGTCCTGACTTTC.